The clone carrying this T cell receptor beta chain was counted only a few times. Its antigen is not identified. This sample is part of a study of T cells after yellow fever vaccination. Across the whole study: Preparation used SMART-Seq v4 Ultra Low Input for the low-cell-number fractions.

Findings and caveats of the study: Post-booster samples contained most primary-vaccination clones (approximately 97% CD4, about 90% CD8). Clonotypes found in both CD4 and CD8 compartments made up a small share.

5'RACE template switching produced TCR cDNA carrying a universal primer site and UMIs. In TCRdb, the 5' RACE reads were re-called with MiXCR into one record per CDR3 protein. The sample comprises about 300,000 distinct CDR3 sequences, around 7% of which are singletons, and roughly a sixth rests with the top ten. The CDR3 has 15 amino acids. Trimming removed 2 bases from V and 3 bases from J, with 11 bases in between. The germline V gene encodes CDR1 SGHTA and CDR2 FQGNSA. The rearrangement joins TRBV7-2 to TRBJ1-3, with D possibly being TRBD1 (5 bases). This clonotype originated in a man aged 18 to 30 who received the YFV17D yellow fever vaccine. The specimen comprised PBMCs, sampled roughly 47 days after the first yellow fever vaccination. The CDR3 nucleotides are TGTGCCAGCAGCTTATCCGGCAGGGATGGAAACACCATATATTTT. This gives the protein CASSLSGRDGNTIYF.